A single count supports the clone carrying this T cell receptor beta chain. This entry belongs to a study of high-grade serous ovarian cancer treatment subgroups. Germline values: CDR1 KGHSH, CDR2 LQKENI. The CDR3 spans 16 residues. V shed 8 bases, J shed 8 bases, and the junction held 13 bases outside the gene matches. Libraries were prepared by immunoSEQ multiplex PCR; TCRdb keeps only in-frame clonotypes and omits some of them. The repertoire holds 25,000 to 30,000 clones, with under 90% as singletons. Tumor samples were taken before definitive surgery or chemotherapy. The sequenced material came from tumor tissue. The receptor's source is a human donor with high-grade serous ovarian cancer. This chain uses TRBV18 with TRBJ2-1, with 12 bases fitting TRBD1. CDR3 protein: CASTVRRDRGLDEQFF. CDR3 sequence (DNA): TGTGCCAGCACGGTGCGGCGGGACAGGGGGCTAGATGAGCAGTTCTTC.